This TCR beta chain was sequenced in a study of cytomegalovirus exposure and HLA in healthy donors. The study, taken as a whole, reports: The study designated 150 to 200 TCR beta chains cytomegalovirus-associated.

The PCR ran on 60 Vbeta and 13 Jbeta primers. Data came from immunoSEQ multiplex PCR; TCRdb stores just in-frame clones and leaves some out. There are roughly 120,000 clones in the sample; about four fifths occur only once, and 3.5% to 4.5% lies in the top ten. Details on this clone: Its antigen remains unknown.

Sequencing was done on a sample of PBMCs. The source is a woman aged 25 to 39 in good health and CMV-seronegative.

DNA of the CDR3: TGCGCCAGCAGTGAGACAGGTCCTATGTGGGAGCAGTACTTC. Translation gives CASSETGPMWEQYF. The chain combines TRBV10-2 with TRBJ2-7, with D possibly matching TRBD1 (5 bases). Per the germline V gene, CDR1 is WSHSY and CDR2 is SAAADI. Trimming removed 2 bases at V and 7 bases at J, with 15 bases between. This CDR3 spans 14 amino acids.